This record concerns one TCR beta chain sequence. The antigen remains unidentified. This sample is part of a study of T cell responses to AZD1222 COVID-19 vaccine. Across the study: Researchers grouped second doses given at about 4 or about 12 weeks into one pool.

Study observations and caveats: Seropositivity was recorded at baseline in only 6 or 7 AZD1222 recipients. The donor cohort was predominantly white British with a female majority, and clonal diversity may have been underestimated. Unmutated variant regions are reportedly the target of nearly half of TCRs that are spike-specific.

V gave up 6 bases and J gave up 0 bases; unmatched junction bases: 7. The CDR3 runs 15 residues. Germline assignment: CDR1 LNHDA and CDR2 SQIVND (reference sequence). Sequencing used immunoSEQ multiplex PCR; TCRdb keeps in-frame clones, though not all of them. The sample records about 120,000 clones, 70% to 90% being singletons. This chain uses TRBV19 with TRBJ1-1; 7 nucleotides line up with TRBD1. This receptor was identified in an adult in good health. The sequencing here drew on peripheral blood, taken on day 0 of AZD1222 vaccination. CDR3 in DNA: TGTGCCAGTAGGCACAGGGGAAATATGAACACTGAAGCTTTCTTT. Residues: CASRHRGNMNTEAFF.